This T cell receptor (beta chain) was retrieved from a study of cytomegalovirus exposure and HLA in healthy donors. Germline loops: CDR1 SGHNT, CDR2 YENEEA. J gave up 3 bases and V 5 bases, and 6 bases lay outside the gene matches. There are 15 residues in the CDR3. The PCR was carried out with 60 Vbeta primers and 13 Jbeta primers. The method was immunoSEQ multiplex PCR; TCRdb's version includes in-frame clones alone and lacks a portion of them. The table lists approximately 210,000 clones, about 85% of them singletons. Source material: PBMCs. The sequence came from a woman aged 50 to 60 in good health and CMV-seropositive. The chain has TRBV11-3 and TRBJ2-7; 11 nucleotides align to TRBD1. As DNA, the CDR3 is TGTGCCAGCAGCCCAGGTGGGACAGGGGGCTACGAGCAGTACTTC. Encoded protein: CASSPGGTGGYEQYF.